This T cell receptor (beta chain) is drawn from a study of prognosis after radiotherapy for stage I lung cancer. Prior chemotherapy, radiotherapy and other malignancies were absent; CT and PET/CT showed node-negative disease. The CDR3 consists of 11 residues. Looked up from germline, CDR1 is MNHEY and CDR2 is SVGEGT. This clonotype was counted a few times. A far larger clone differs by one base, so this is likely a read error. Researchers used two-round multiplex PCR to amplify TCR beta CDR3 starting from genomic DNA. It was primers specific to each TRBV and TRBJ gene that first-round PCR used. TCRdb processed the multiplex PCR reads anew with MiXCR; each CDR3 protein has one entry. This table has 14,000 or so distinct CDR3 sequences, approximately 30% appearing once.

This sequence originates from a donor aged 50 or older with non-small cell lung cancer. The sample was PBMCs, taken before or after stereotactic body radiation therapy (not recorded which). The J gene is TRBJ2-5, the V gene TRBV6-2 or TRBV6-3; D not resolved. The last part of the DNA fits TRBJ2-1 better; the J call may be wrong. The CDR3 spells CVSSYSYEQFF. CDR3 coding DNA: TGTGTCAGCAGTTACTCTTATGAGCAGTTCTTC.